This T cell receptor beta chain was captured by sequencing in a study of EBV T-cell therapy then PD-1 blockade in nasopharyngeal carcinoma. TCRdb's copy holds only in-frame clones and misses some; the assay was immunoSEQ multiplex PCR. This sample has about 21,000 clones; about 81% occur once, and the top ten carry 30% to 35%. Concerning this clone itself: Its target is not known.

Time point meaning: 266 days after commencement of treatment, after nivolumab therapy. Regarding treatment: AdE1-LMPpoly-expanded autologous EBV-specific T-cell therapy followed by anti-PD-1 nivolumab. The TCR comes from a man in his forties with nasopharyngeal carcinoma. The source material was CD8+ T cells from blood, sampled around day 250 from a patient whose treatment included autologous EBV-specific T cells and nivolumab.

In nucleotides, the CDR3 is TGTGCCACCAGTGTGGCTCGGTCCTCTGGAAACACCATATATTTT. Translated, it gives CATSVARSSGNTIYF. The rearrangement uses TRBV24-1 and TRBJ1-3; D is ambiguous. Per germline, CDR1 KGHDR and CDR2 SFDVKD. This CDR3 is 15 amino acids long. Trimming removed 5 bases from V and 0 bases from J, with 10 bases in between.